This T cell receptor (beta chain) was retrieved from a study of T cell responses to AZD1222 COVID-19 vaccine. For this clone: What it binds is unknown.

Regarding the study as a whole: Regions left unmutated in variants are reportedly the target of nearly half of spike-specific TCRs.

The method was immunoSEQ multiplex PCR; TCRdb's version includes in-frame clones alone and lacks a portion of them. The data show around 130,000 clones, over 85% seen once. Germline-derived CDR1 and CDR2 are SGHRS and YFSETQ. This CDR3 has 15 residues. Unmatched junction bases numbered 2, after V lost 4 bases and J lost 1 base. The chain combines TRBV5-1 with TRBJ2-3; the match to TRBD1 covers 11 bases. The material sequenced was peripheral blood, taken on day 0 of AZD1222 vaccination. This sequence originates from an adult in good health. CDR3: CASSQGQGGTDTQYF. CDR3 nucleotides: TGCGCCAGCAGCCAGGGACAGGGGGGCACAGATACGCAGTATTTT.